The clone carrying this T cell receptor (beta chain) has at least ten counts. Its specificity is unknown. This entry is derived from a study of regulatory T cells in long-lasting Graves disease. Study-level results: The sample size was small, and this may have reduced accuracy.

The CDR3 is 15 amino acids. V lost 5 bases, J lost 3 bases, and 7 bases stayed unmatched. The germline CDR1 and CDR2 sequences are LNHDA and SQIVND (reference sequence). In building TCR beta libraries, iRepertoire HTBI primers were used together with Arm-PCR of CDR3 regions. One entry per CDR3 protein results from TCRdb running MiXCR on the multiplex PCR reads. This sample has about 200,000 distinct CDR3 sequences; roughly a fifth occur once, and the top ten carry about 12%. Time point indicated: newly diagnosed GD, antithyroid drugs for less than 3 months. Preparation of the TCR library used RNA extracted from PBMCs. The same data also contributed to another study, on T cells in Graves' hyperthyroidism and ophthalmopathy. That source reports: Each patient was aged 18 to 65 and had newly diagnosed hyperthyroidism of under 2 months' duration. Ophthalmopathy and stable hyperthyroidism were separated by a 13 V-J model.

The receptor comes from a woman aged 30 to 39 with Graves disease. This chain connects TRBV19 to TRBJ2-3; TRBD1 agrees at 8 bases. The sequencing used peripheral blood mononuclear cells (PBMCs), collected at new diagnosis, from a patient treated with antithyroid drugs. Here the CDR3 DNA reads TGTGCCAGTAGTGACAGGGGAGGAGAGACAGATACGCAGTATTTT. It is translated as CASSDRGGETDTQYF. Looking up the rest from reference TRBV19 and TRBJ2-3 gives the full variable domain: DGGITQSPKYLFRKEGQNVTLSCEQNLNHDAMYWYRQDPGQGLRLIYYSQIVNDFQKGDIAEGYSVSREKKESFPLTVTSAQKNPTAFYLCASSDRGGETDTQYFGPGTRLTVL.